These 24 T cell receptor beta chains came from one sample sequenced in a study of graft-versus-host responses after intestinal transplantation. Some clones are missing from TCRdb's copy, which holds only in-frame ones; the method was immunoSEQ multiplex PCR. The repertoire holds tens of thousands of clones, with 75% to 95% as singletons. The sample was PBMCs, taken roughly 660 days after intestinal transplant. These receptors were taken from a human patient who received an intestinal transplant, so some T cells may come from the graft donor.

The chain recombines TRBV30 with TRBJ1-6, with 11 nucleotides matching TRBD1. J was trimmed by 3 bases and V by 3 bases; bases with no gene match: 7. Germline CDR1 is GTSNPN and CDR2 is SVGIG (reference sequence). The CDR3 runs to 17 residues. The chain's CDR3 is CAWSPGTGGFYNSPLHF. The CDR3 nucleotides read TGTGCCTGGAGCCCAGGGACAGGGGGATTCTATAATTCACCCCTCCACTTT.

DNA of the CDR3: TGTGCCAGTACCGCTATTACGGACCTTCTCGGCTACACCTTC. This gives the protein CASTAITDLLGYTF. The chain has TRBV19 and TRBJ1-2; no clear D gene. This CDR3 spans 14 amino acids. From germline, CDR1 is LNHDA and CDR2 SQIVND (reference sequence). V lost 7 bases and J 8 bases, leaving 20 bases between the germline ends.

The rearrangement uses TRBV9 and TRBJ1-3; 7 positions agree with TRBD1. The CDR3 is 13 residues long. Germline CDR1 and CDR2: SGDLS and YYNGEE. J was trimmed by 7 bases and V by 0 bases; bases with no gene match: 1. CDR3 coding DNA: TGTGCCAGCAGCGTAGACAGGGGCAACACCATATATTTT. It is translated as CASSVDRGNTIYF.

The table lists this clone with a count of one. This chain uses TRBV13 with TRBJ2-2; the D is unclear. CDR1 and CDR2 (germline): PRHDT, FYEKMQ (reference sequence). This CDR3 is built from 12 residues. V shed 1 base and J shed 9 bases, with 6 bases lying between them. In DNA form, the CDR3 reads TGTGCCAGCAGCTTAGACTTGCGGGAGCTGTTTTTT. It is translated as CASSLDLRELFF.

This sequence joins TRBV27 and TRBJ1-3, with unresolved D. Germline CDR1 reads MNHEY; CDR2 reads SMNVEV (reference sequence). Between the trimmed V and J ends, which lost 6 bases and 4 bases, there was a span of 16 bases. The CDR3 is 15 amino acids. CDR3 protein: CASRPLFPSGNTIYF. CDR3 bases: TGTGCCAGCAGGCCCCTCTTCCCGTCCGGAAACACCATATATTTT.

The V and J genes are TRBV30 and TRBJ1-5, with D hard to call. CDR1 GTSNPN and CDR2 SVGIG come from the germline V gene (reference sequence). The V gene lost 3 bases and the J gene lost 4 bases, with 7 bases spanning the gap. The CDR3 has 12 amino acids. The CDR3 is CAWRDANQPQHF. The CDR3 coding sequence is TGTGCCTGGAGAGACGCAAATCAGCCCCAGCATTTT.

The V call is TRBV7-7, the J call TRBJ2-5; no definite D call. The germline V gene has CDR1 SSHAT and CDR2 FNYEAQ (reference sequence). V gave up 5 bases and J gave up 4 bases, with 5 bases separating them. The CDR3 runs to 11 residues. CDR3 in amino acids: CASSDSETQYF. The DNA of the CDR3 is TGTGCCAGCAGCGATTCAGAGACCCAGTACTTC.

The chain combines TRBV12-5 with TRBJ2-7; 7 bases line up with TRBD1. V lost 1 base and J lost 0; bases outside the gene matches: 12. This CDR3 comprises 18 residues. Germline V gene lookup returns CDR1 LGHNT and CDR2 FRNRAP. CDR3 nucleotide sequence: TGTGCTAGTGGTTTGGCCGTACCGGGACAGATTAGCTCCTACGAGCAGTACTTC. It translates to CASGLAVPGQISSYEQYF.

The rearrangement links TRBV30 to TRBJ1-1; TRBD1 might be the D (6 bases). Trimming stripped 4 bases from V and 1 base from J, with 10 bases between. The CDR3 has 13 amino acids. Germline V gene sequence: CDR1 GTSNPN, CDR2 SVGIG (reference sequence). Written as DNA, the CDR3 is TGTGCCTGGAACGCAGGGGAGAACACTGAAGCTTTCTTT. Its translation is CAWNAGENTEAFF.

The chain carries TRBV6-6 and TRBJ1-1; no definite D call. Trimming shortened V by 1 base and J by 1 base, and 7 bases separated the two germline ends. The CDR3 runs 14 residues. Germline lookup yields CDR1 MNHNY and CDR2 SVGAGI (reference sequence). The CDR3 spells CASSYWRGNTEAFF. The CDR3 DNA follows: TGTGCCAGCAGTTACTGGCGCGGGAACACTGAAGCTTTCTTT.

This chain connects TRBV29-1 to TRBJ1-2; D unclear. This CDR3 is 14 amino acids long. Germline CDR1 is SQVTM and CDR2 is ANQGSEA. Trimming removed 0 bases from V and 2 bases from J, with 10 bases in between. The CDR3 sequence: CSVEDPTANYGYTF. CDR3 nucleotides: TGCAGCGTTGAAGATCCAACAGCCAACTATGGCTACACCTTC.

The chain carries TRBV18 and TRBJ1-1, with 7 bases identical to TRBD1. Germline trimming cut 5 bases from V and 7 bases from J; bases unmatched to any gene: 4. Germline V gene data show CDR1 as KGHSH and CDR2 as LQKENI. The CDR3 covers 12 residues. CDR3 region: CASSGRDSEAFF. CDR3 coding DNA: TGTGCCAGCTCAGGCCGGGACAGTGAAGCTTTCTTT.

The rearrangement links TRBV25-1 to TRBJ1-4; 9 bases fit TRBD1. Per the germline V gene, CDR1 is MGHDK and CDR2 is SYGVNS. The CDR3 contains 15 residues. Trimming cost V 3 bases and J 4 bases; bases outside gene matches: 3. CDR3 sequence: CASSDWTGVNEKLFF. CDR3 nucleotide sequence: TGTGCCAGCAGTGACTGGACAGGGGTTAATGAAAAACTGTTTTTT.

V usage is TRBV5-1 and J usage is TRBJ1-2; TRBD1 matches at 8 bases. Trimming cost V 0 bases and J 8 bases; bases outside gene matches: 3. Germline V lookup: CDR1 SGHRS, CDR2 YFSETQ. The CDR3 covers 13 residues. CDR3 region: CASSLGQGIGYTF. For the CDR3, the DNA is TGCGCCAGCAGCTTGGGACAGGGGATCGGCTACACCTTC.

CDR3 DNA: TGCGCCAGCAGTCCCGGGACGGTATCCTACGAGCAGTACTTC. Translation gives CASSPGTVSYEQYF. This sequence joins TRBV10-1 and TRBJ2-7; either TRBD1 or TRBD2 may fit D (5 bases each). This CDR3 has 14 residues. CDR1 and CDR2 (germline): WNHNN, SYGVQD (reference sequence). Trimming took off 5 bases at V and 1 base at J, with 12 bases between the two ends.

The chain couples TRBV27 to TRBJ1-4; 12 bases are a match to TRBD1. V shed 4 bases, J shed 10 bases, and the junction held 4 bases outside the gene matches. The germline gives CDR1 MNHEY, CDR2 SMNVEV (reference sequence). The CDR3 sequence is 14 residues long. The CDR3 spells CASSSGTGGGKLFF. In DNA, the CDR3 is TGTGCCAGCAGTTCCGGGACAGGGGGCGGAAAACTGTTTTTT.

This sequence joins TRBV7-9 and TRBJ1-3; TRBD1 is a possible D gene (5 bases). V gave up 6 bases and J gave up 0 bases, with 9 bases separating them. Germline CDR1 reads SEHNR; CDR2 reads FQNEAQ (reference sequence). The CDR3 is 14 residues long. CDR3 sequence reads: CASSETASGNTIYF. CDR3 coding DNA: TGTGCCAGCAGTGAGACAGCCTCTGGAAACACCATATATTTT. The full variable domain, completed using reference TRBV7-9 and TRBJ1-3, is DTGVSQNPRHKITKRGQNVTFRCDPISEHNRLYWYRQTLGQGPEFLTYFQNEAQLEKSRLLSDRFSAERPKGSFSTLEIQRTEQGDSAMYLCASSETASGNTIYFGEGSWLTVV.

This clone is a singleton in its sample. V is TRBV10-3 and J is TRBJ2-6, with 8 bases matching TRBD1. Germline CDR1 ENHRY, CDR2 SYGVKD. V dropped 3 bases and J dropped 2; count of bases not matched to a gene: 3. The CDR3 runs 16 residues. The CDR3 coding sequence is TGTGCCATCAGTGACCTGACAGGGGCTGGGGCCAACGTCCTGACTTTC. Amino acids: CAISDLTGAGANVLTF.

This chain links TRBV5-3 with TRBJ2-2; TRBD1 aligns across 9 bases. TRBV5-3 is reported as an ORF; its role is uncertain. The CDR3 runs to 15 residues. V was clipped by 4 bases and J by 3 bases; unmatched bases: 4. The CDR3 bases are TGTGCCAGAAGCCGGAGACAGGGGGACACCGGGGAGCTGTTTTTT. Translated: CARSRRQGDTGELFF.

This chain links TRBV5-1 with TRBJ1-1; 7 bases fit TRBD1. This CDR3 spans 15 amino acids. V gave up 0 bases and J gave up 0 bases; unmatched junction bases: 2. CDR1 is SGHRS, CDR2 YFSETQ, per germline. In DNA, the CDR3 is TGCGCCAGCAGCTTGGGGGGGACAGTGAACACTGAAGCTTTCTTT. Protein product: CASSLGGTVNTEAFF. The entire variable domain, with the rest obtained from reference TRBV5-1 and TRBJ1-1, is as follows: KAGVTQTPRYLIKTRGQQVTLSCSPISGHRSVSWYQQTPGQGLQFLFEYFSETQRNKGNFPGRFSGRQFSNSRSEMNVSTLELGDSALYLCASSLGGTVNTEAFFGQGTRLTVV.

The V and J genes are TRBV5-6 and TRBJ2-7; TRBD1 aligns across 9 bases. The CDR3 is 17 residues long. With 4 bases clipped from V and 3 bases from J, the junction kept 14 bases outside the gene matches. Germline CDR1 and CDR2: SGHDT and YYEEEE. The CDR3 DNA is TGTGCCAGCAGCCAAGGTTCGGACAGGGGAACTCACTACGAGCAGTACTTC. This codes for CASSQGSDRGTHYEQYF.

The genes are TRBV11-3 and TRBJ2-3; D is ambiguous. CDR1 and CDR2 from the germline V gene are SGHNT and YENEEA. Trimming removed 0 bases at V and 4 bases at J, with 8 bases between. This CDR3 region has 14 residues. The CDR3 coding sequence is TGTGCCAGCAGCTTAGATTGGCGCGCAGATACGCAGTATTTT. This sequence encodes CASSLDWRADTQYF.

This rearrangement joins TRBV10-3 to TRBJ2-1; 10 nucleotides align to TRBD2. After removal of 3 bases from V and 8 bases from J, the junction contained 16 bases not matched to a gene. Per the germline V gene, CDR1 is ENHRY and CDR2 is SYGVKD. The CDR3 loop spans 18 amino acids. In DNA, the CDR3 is TGTGCCATCAGTGAAGTTGGGAGGAGCGGGGGGGCCAGGGATGAGCAGTTCTTC. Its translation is CAISEVGRSGGARDEQFF.

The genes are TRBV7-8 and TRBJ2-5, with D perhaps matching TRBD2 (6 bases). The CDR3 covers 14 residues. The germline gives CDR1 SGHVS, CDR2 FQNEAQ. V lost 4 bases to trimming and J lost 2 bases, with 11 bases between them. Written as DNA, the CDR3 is TGTGCCAGCAGCTCCCGGGACTTTCAAGAGACCCAGTACTTC. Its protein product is CASSSRDFQETQYF.